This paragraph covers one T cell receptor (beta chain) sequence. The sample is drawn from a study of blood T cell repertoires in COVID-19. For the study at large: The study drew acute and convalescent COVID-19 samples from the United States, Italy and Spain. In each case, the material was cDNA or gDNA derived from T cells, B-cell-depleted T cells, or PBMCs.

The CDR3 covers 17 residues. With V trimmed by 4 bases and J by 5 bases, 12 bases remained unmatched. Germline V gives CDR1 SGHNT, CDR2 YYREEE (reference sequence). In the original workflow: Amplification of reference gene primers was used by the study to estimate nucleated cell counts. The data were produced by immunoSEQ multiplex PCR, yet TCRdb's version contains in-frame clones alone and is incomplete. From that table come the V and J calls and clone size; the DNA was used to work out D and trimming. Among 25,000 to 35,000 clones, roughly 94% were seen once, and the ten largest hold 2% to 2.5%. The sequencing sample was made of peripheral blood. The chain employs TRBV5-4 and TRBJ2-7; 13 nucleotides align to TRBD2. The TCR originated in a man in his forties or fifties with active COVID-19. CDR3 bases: TGTGCCAGCAGCGGCAGACTAGCGGGAGGCTCTTCTCACGAGCAGTACTTC. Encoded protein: CASSGRLAGGSSHEQYF.